This T cell receptor (beta chain) was observed in a study of cytomegalovirus exposure and HLA in healthy donors. Trimming took 4 bases from V and 5 from J, leaving 5 bases between them. Germline V gives CDR1 SGHTA, CDR2 FQGNSA. The CDR3 extends over 11 amino acids. Both 60 Vbeta primers and 13 Jbeta primers went into the PCR. The repertoire was sequenced with immunoSEQ multiplex PCR; TCRdb's copy has only in-frame clones and lacks some. The sample records 150,000 to 200,000 clones, approximately 80% being singletons. The receptor's source is a woman in her 40s in good health and CMV-seropositive. This chain joins TRBV7-2 and TRBJ2-5; TRBD2 might be the D (5 bases). Sequencing was performed on PBMCs. In nucleotides, the CDR3 is TGTGCCAGCAGCTCGGGGGAGACCCAGTACTTC. Encoded protein: CASSSGETQYF.